The 16 T cell receptor beta chains listed next were all sequenced from one sample in a study of blood T cell repertoires in COVID-19. Method: immunoSEQ multiplex PCR; TCRdb's copy keeps in-frame clones and lacks some. Here the sample spans under 80,000 clones, about 90% being singletons. Sample: peripheral blood. These receptors all come from a man aged 55 to 70 with acute or convalescent COVID-19.

V is TRBV7-2 and J is TRBJ1-6; a weak D match, TRBD1 (5 bases). The CDR3 runs to 16 residues. Trimming took 1 base from V and 7 from J, leaving 14 bases between them. From germline, CDR1 is SGHTA and CDR2 FQGNSA. The CDR3 nucleotides read TGTGCCAGCAGCTTAGATTTTGAGGGACTAAATTCACCCCTCCACTTT. It encodes CASSLDFEGLNSPLHF.

The J gene is TRBJ2-7, the V gene TRBV14; 9 positions agree with TRBD1. CDR3 size: 15 residues. Unmatched junction bases numbered 10, after V lost 8 bases and J lost 2 bases. Germline values: CDR1 SGHDN, CDR2 FVKESK. The CDR3 region is CASGRWDRDTYEQYF. The CDR3 DNA sequence: TGTGCCAGCGGCCGATGGGACAGGGACACCTACGAGCAGTACTTC.

This clone turned up a few times. The chain has TRBV6-1 and TRBJ2-7, with D possibly matching TRBD1 (5 bases). Trimming stripped 1 base from V and 6 bases from J, with 13 bases between. This CDR3 is 14 amino acids long. The V gene's germline CDR1 is MNHNS and CDR2 SASEGT. CDR3 DNA: TGTGCCAGCAGTGAAGGCAGGGTGATTTCCGAGCAGTACTTC. Translated, it gives CASSEGRVISEQYF.

This clone was seen more than once but under ten times. Other DNA sequences in this specimen translate into the identical CDR3. This chain joins TRBV29-1 and TRBJ2-1; 8 positions match TRBD1. Germline-derived CDR1 and CDR2 are SQVTM and ANQGSEA. CDR3 length: 13 amino acids. CDR3 protein: CNRQGPVHNEQFF. Here the CDR3 DNA reads TGCAACAGACAGGGGCCCGTCCACAATGAGCAGTTCTTC.

The chain has TRBV5-1 and TRBJ1-5; 7 nucleotides line up with TRBD1. V lost 0 bases and J lost 4; bases outside the gene matches: 4. Germline CDR1 reads SGHRS; CDR2 reads YFSETQ. The CDR3 consists of 15 residues. CDR3 DNA sequence: TGCGCCAGCAGCTTGGGGCCAGGGGGTAATCAGCCCCAGCATTTT. Its translation is CASSLGPGGNQPQHF.

The chain links TRBV7-9 to TRBJ2-3; 9 bases are shared with TRBD2. V trimming: 1 base; J trimming: 2 bases; junction bases outside the gene matches: 4. Germline values: CDR1 SEHNR, CDR2 FQNEAQ (reference sequence). The CDR3 is 16 residues long. The CDR3 DNA is TGTGCCAGCAGCTTAGTGCTAGCGGGACCCACAGATACGCAGTATTTT. Translation gives CASSLVLAGPTDTQYF.

As DNA, the CDR3 is TGTGCCAGCAGTTACCCCGACAGGAGACAAGAGACCCAGTACTTC. Translated: CASSYPDRRQETQYF. The J gene is TRBJ2-5, the V gene TRBV6-5, with D perhaps TRBD1 (6 bases). The germline CDR1 and CDR2 sequences are MNHEY and SVGAGI. CDR3 length: 15 amino acids. V was shortened by 2 bases and J by 2 bases, with 12 bases between the two germline ends.

This clone occurred a few times. The rearrangement links TRBV6-5 to TRBJ2-7, with a tentative D call TRBD2 (6 bases). Trimming took 0 bases from V and 2 from J, leaving 14 bases between them. CDR3 length: 16 residues. Germline V CDR1 and CDR2: MNHEY, SVGAGI. CDR3: CASSYSGGHVPYEQYF. CDR3 DNA sequence: TGTGCCAGCAGTTACTCGGGAGGACATGTCCCCTACGAGCAGTACTTC.

The chain is built from TRBV7-9 and TRBJ1-1, with D maybe TRBD1 (5 bases). V gave up 8 bases and J gave up 5 bases, with 12 bases separating them. Germline CDR1 and CDR2: SEHNR and FQNEAQ (reference sequence). The CDR3 is 12 amino acids. The DNA for the CDR3 is TGTGCCAGCTATGAACCAGGGACTGAAGCTTTCTTT. Encoded protein: CASYEPGTEAFF.

This clone appeared a few times. V and J are TRBV9 and TRBJ1-1; 9 nucleotides match TRBD1. CDR3 length equals 13 residues. Germline CDR1 SGDLS, CDR2 YYNGEE. The trim removed 3 bases at V and 7 bases at J, leaving 4 bases unmatched. The CDR3 spells CASSEDRGFEAFF. CDR3 coding DNA: TGTGCCAGCAGCGAGGACAGGGGTTTTGAAGCTTTCTTT.

This clone was observed a handful of times. In DNA, the CDR3 is TGTGCCAGCAGCTCGACCAGACAGGGTGGAGGGGCTTTCTTT. This gives the protein CASSSTRQGGGAFF. J is TRBJ1-1 and V is TRBV7-2; 7 bases agree with TRBD1. With 4 bases clipped from V and 11 bases from J, the junction kept 13 bases outside the gene matches. Looked up from germline, CDR1 is SGHTA and CDR2 is FQGNSA. This CDR3 comprises 14 residues.

This chain connects TRBV4-2 to TRBJ2-4, with 7 nucleotides matching TRBD2. CDR1 and CDR2 from the germline V gene are LGHNA and YNFKEQ. The V gene end was trimmed by 0 bases and the J gene end by 1 base; junction bases not matched to a gene: 18. The CDR3 has 21 amino acids. For the CDR3, the DNA is TGTGCCAGCAGCCAAGAATCAGGCGGGGGAGCAATTGTTTCCGCCAAAAACATTCAGTACTTC. Its translation: CASSQESGGGAIVSAKNIQYF.

This rearrangement joins TRBV7-4 to TRBJ1-4; TRBD1 aligns across 7 bases. Trimming at V came to 3 bases and at J to 0 bases, leaving 7 bases not matched to a gene. CDR1 is SGHVT and CDR2 is SQSDAQ in the germline V gene. CDR3 size: 17 residues. CDR3 protein: CASSFTQGSATNEKLFF. The CDR3 DNA sequence: TGTGCCAGCAGCTTCACACAGGGGTCTGCAACTAATGAAAAACTGTTTTTT.

This clone was counted a few times. The chain's CDR3 is CATSDFYGEEGFGPQHF. The CDR3 DNA reads TGTGCCACCAGTGATTTTTATGGGGAGGAGGGGTTTGGGCCCCAGCATTTT. This chain connects TRBV24-1 to TRBJ1-5; D might be TRBD1 (5 bases). V was pared by 1 base and J by 9 bases, with 21 bases between. This CDR3 spans 17 amino acids. Germline-derived CDR1 and CDR2 are KGHDR and SFDVKD.

The V gene is TRBV18, the J gene TRBJ1-4; 7 bases map to TRBD1. This CDR3 is built from 13 residues. Germline V gene lookup returns CDR1 KGHSH and CDR2 LQKENI. V dropped 3 bases and J dropped 6; count of bases not matched to a gene: 1. The CDR3 DNA is TGTGCCAGCTCACCTACAGGGGATGAAAAACTGTTTTTT. This translates into CASSPTGDEKLFF.

The V call is TRBV11-1, the J call TRBJ1-1; D not resolved. Germline V gene lookup returns CDR1 SGHAT and CDR2 FQDESV (reference sequence). The V end lost 0 bases, the J end lost 0 bases, and 8 bases lay between the germline ends. This CDR3 is built from 15 residues. The CDR3 sequence: CASSLAGPMNTEAFF. For the CDR3, the DNA is TGTGCCAGCAGCTTAGCTGGGCCGATGAACACTGAAGCTTTCTTT.